The clone carrying this T cell receptor (beta chain) was picked up many times. Its antigen is currently unknown. This specimen belongs to a study of metastatic and nonmetastatic thyroid tumors. Study-level findings and limits: In blood and tumor, TCR beta diversity was reportedly significantly higher in malignant thyroid tumors than in benign nodules.

TCRdb re-analyzed the PCR reads through MiXCR. The table shows approximately 90,000 clones, with approximately 9% occurring only once. Prior to thyroid surgery, none of the patients had received any treatment. The receptor was derived from a female donor with papillary thyroid cancer or a benign thyroid nodule (not recorded which). Some clones in this sample may be carry-over from other donors' samples. Source material: blood.

The CDR3 sequence: CASSDGYNSPLHF. The CDR3 bases are TGTGCCAGCAGCGACGGGTATAATTCACCCCTCCACTTT. V gene TRBV6-1 combines with J gene TRBJ1-6, with no clear D. CDR3 size: 13 residues. Germline lookup yields CDR1 MNHNS and CDR2 SASEGT. Trimming removed 6 bases at V and 4 bases at J, with 7 bases between.